The clone carrying this TCR beta chain appeared many times. The antigen is unknown. The sample is drawn from a study of identical twins. Study-level findings and limits: Cord blood beta clonotypes present at high abundance carried fewer insertions; no such pattern appeared in memory repertoires. In zero-insertion analyses, partial confounding could arise from invariant MAIT and iNKT cells.

Template switching added a universal primer site, and cDNA bore unique molecular identifiers. One entry per CDR3 protein, called by TCRdb with MiXCR from the 5' RACE reads. The repertoire holds more than 400,000 distinct CDR3 sequences, with roughly 15% as singletons. The CDR3 is 15 residues long. Germline lookup yields CDR1 SGHRS and CDR2 YFSETQ. V was clipped by 2 bases and J by 3 bases, with 11 bases between them. These same records also appear under a second study, on yellow fever vaccine responses in identical twins. That paper adds: Convergence reportedly seemed to mark part of the twins' vaccine T cell response, with personalization marking the rest.

The specimen was CD4+ T cells sorted from blood. The chain recombines TRBV5-1 with TRBJ2-2; D possibly corresponds to TRBD1 (5 bases). The TCR originated in a young woman in good health. The CDR3 reads CASSLDSPDTGELFF. Here the CDR3 DNA reads TGCGCCAGCAGCTTAGACAGTCCGGACACCGGGGAGCTGTTTTTT.